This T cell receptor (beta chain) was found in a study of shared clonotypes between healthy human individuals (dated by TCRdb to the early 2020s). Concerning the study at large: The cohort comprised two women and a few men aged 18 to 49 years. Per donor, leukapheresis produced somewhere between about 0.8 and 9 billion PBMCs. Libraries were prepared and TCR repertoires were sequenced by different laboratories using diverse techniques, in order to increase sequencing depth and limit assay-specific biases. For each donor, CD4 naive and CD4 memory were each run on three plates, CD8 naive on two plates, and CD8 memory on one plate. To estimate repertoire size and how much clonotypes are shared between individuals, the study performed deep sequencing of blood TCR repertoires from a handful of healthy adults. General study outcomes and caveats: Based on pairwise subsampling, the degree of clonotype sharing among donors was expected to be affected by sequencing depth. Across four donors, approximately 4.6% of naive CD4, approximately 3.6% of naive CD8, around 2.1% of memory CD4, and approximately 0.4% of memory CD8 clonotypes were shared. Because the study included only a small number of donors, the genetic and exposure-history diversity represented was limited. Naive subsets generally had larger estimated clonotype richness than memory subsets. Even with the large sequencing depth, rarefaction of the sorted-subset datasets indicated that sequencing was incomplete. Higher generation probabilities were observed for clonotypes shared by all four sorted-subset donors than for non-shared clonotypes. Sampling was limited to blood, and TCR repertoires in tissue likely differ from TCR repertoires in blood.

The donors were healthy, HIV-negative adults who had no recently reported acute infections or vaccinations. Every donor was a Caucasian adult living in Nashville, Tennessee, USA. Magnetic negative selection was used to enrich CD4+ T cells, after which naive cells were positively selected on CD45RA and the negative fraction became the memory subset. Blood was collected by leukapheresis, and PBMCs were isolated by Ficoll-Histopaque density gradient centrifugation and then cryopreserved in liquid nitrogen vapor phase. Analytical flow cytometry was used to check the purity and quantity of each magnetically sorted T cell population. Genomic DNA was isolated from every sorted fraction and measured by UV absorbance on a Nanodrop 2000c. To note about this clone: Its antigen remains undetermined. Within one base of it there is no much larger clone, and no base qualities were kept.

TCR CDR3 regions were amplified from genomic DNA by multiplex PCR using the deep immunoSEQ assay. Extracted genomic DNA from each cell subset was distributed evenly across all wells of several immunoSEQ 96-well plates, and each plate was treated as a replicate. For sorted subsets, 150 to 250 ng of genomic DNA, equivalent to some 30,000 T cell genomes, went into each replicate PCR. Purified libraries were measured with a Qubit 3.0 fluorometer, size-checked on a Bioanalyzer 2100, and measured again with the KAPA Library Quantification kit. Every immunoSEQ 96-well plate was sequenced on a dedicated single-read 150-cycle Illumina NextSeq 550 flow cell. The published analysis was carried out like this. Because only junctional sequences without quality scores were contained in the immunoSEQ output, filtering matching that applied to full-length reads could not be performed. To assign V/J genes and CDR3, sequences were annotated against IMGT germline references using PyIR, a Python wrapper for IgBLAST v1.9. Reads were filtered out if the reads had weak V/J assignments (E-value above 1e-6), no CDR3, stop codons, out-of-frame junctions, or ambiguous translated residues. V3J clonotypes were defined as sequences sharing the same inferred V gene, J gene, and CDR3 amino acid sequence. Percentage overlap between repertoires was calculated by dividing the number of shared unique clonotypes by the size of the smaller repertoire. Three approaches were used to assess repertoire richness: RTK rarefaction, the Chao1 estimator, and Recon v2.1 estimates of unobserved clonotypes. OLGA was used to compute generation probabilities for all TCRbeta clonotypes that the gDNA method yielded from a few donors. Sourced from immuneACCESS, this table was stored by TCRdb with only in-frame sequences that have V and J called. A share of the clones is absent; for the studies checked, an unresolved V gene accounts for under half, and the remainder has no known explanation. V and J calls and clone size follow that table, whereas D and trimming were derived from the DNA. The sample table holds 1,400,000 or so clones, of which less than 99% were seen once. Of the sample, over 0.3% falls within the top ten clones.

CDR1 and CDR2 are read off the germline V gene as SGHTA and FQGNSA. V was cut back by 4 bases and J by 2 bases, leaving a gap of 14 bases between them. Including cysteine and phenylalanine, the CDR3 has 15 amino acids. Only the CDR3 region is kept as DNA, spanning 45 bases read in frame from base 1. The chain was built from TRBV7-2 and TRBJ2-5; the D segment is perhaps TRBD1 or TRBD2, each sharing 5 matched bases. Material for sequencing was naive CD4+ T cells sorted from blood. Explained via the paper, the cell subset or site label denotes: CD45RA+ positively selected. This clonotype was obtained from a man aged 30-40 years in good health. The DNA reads TGTGCCAGCAGCTCCTCCTGGGACCCACAAGAGACCCAGTACTTC. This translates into CASSSSWDPQETQYF.